This T cell receptor beta chain emerged from a study of shared clonotypes between healthy human individuals. Repertoires were generated with immunoSEQ multiplex PCR, while TCRdb's copy carries only in-frame clones and drops some. Of about 320,000 clones in the sample, roughly 84% were seen once. Germline loops: CDR1 LNHDA, CDR2 SQIVND (reference sequence). Trimming shortened V by 6 bases and J by 3 bases, and 9 bases separated the two germline ends. This CDR3 is 12 amino acids long. This sequence originates from a man between 18 and 29 years old in good health. The rearrangement joins TRBV19 to TRBJ2-7; TRBD1 or TRBD2 may be the D gene (5 bases each). The sample was memory CD8+ T cells sorted from blood. Subset here: CD45RO+ cells pooled with CCR7-negative TemRA cells. The CDR3 nucleotides read TGTGCCAGTAGGGGACGGAGCTACGAGCAGTACTTC. Its translation: CASRGRSYEQYF.